This T cell receptor beta chain is from a study of CD8 T cells in ankylosing spondylitis. Ten or more counts support this clonotype. Antigen: not known. A quantitative 5'-RACE method, one with molecular barcodes, was used to make TCR beta libraries. Using its own MiXCR run on the 5' RACE reads, TCRdb lists one record per CDR3 protein. This table has around 230,000 distinct CDR3 sequences, roughly 8% appearing once. Study-wide points: Ankylosing spondylitis blood appeared to carry a characteristic TCR beta motif of roughly 8 highly homologous variants. Disease-associated clones were reportedly significantly overrepresented in matched ankylosing spondylitis synovial fluid. A number of the motif variants had already been described in reactive arthritis synovial fluid and blood.

The germline V gene encodes CDR1 MDHEN and CDR2 SYDVKM. This CDR3 is built from 16 residues. After removal of 2 bases from V and 4 bases from J, the junction contained 7 bases not matched to a gene. Sequencing was carried out using blood, either unsorted or a sorted T cell fraction (not recorded which). This rearrangement joins TRBV28 to TRBJ2-5; the match to TRBD1 covers 10 bases. This receptor was taken from a female donor with ankylosing spondylitis or in good health (not recorded which). The CDR3 DNA follows: TGTGCCAGCAGTTTACCGACGACAGGGGGCGTAGAGACCCAGTACTTC. Protein product: CASSLPTTGGVETQYF.